This entry concerns a single TCR beta chain. The data were obtained in a study of blood T cell repertoires in COVID-19. About the research overall: PBMCs, B-cell-depleted T cells, or T cells provided the cDNA or gDNA that made up the material.

Original analysis: Estimates of nucleated cell counts were drawn from the amplification of reference gene primers. This table comes from immunoSEQ multiplex PCR, and its TCRdb copy is limited to in-frame clones, with some not included. Clone size and V and J calls were adopted from that table, with D and trimming inferred from the DNA. The sample has about 170,000 clones, 65% to 85% seen once. The V and J ends lost 4 bases and 7 bases, in that order; junction bases with no gene match: 9. Germline V lookup: CDR1 SGHRS, CDR2 YFSETQ. The CDR3 is 14 amino acids. The sequenced material came from peripheral blood. This receptor was obtained from a woman aged 70-85 years who had recovered from COVID-19. This rearrangement joins TRBV5-1 to TRBJ1-1; TRBD1 aligns across 8 bases. For the CDR3, the DNA is TGCGCCAGCAGCCCAGAAGGACAGGGCGATGAAGCTTTCTTT. It specifies CASSPEGQGDEAFF.